These 30 T cell receptor beta chains were sequenced from one sample in a study of T cells in Graves' hyperthyroidism and ophthalmopathy. RNA transcripts yielded amplified TCR beta CDR3 regions. An initial round of RT-PCR targeting the TCR CDR3 relied on the HTBI primer set. TCRdb reanalysed the multiplex PCR reads using MiXCR and keeps one entry per CDR3 protein. The table lists roughly 110,000 distinct CDR3 sequences, roughly 15% of them singletons. Sequences were obtained from blood. These receptors were obtained from a woman aged 50 to 65 with Graves' hyperthyroidism.

There are many counts of this clonotype. The chain uses TRBV2 and TRBJ2-7; D possibly corresponds to TRBD2 (6 bases). This CDR3 is built from 13 residues. CDR1 SNHLY and CDR2 FYNNEI come from the germline V gene. V dropped 6 bases and J dropped 5 bases, with 14 bases sitting between them. CDR3 region: CASSPPGGDEQYF. The CDR3 nucleotides read TGTGCCAGCAGCCCGCCCGGCGGGGACGAGCAGTACTTC.

This clonotype was seen repeatedly, ten times or more. This rearrangement joins TRBV6-1 to TRBJ2-7; 14 bases match TRBD2. Trimming at V came to 6 bases and at J to 2 bases, leaving 9 bases not matched to a gene. CDR3 size: 17 residues. Germline V gene lookup returns CDR1 MNHNS and CDR2 SASEGT. The CDR3, as DNA: TGTGCCAGCAGCTACGGGACTAGCGGGAGTAGCCCCTACGAGCAGTACTTC. Translation gives CASSYGTSGSSPYEQYF.

This clonotype was observed at least ten times. V usage is TRBV5-1 and J usage is TRBJ1-4, with TRBD1 matching 7 bases. This CDR3 has 15 amino acids. V shed 5 bases, J shed 3 bases, and the junction held 7 bases outside the gene matches. Germline CDR1 reads SGHRS; CDR2 reads YFSETQ. CDR3 loop: CASRQTGTANEKLFF. CDR3 DNA sequence: TGCGCCAGCAGGCAAACCGGGACAGCTAATGAAAAACTGTTTTTT.

In its sample, this clonotype was seen many times. This chain joins TRBV29-1 and TRBJ2-3; tentatively, D is TRBD1 (6 bases). V dropped 3 bases and J dropped 3 bases, with 10 bases sitting between them. The germline V gene has CDR1 SQVTM and CDR2 ANQGSEA. There are 13 residues in the CDR3. This chain's CDR3 is CSVERQGTDTQYF. CDR3 DNA sequence: TGCAGCGTTGAGCGGCAGGGGACAGATACGCAGTATTTT.

This clonotype was observed at least ten times. This chain joins TRBV9 and TRBJ1-4; no definite D call. CDR1 is SGDLS and CDR2 is YYNGEE in the germline V gene. V shed 3 bases and J shed 0 bases, with 12 bases lying between them. This CDR3 has 16 residues. CDR3 residues: CASSAAPDTTNEKLFF. The CDR3 nucleotides are TGTGCCAGCAGCGCCGCCCCAGATACAACTAATGAAAAACTGTTTTTT.

Many counts were recorded for this clonotype. CDR3 amino acids: CASSLGGTSGFNEQFF. The CDR3 DNA sequence: TGTGCCAGCAGCTTAGGTGGGACTAGCGGGTTCAATGAGCAGTTCTTC. The chain recombines TRBV7-6 with TRBJ2-1, with 12 bases aligning to TRBD2. CDR1 and CDR2 (germline): SGHVS, FNYEAQ. The CDR3 consists of 16 residues. V shed 1 base, J shed 6 bases, and the junction held 4 bases outside the gene matches.

The table lists this clonotype with a few counts. The V call is TRBV13, the J call TRBJ2-5; D perhaps matches TRBD1 (6 bases). V lost 5 bases and J 2 bases, leaving 15 bases between the germline ends. This CDR3 is 15 amino acids long. Germline V lookup: CDR1 PRHDT, CDR2 FYEKMQ (reference sequence). The CDR3 DNA is TGTGCCAGCAGCCCCTGGGGGCAGATACAAGAGACCCAGTACTTC. It codes for CASSPWGQIQETQYF.

There are many counts of this clonotype. J is TRBJ1-1 and V is TRBV14; possible D gene TRBD1, 5 bases. With 0 bases removed from V and 0 bases from J, the gap between germline ends came to 11 bases. The CDR3 is 16 residues long. CDR1 SGHDN and CDR2 FVKESK come from the germline V gene. Here the CDR3 reads CASSQETGRMNTEAFF. The DNA for the CDR3 is TGTGCCAGCAGCCAAGAAACGGGACGGATGAACACTGAAGCTTTCTTT.

This clonotype has at least ten counts. V usage is TRBV28 and J usage is TRBJ1-2; D unclear. Germline loops: CDR1 MDHEN, CDR2 SYDVKM. V lost 4 bases and J lost 4, with 10 bases in between. The CDR3 contains 13 residues. The CDR3 DNA reads TGTGCCAGCAGTTCGGCAGCCGTCTATGGCTACACCTTC. Protein product: CASSSAAVYGYTF.

This chain uses TRBV11-2 with TRBJ2-1; 14 bases align to TRBD2. This CDR3 comprises 15 residues. The V gene's germline CDR1 is SGHAT and CDR2 FQNNGV. J was trimmed by 8 bases and V by 3 bases; bases with no gene match: 3. The DNA for the CDR3 is TGTGCCAGCAGCTTGGGACTAGCGGGAGATGATGAGCAGTTCTTC. Its protein is CASSLGLAGDDEQFF.

This clonotype was seen at least ten times. The chain couples TRBV28 to TRBJ2-3, with a possible D match to TRBD1 (6 bases). Trimming stripped 4 bases from V and 0 bases from J, with 11 bases between. The CDR3 is made up of 15 amino acids. CDR1 MDHEN and CDR2 SYDVKM come from the germline V gene. The CDR3 sequence is CASSSRGTSTDTQYF. The CDR3 DNA sequence: TGTGCCAGCAGTTCAAGGGGGACAAGCACAGATACGCAGTATTTT.

The count of this clonotype is one. The chain employs TRBV20-1 and TRBJ1-2; 7 nucleotides agree with TRBD1. CDR3 length equals 13 residues. Germline-derived CDR1 and CDR2 are DFQATT and SNEGSKA (reference sequence). J was trimmed by 4 bases and V by 5 bases; bases with no gene match: 7. CDR3 nucleotide sequence: TGCAGTGCTGCCGCAGACAGGGCCTATGGCTACACCTTC. This sequence encodes CSAAADRAYGYTF.

Ten or more counts support this clonotype. The chain carries TRBV27 and TRBJ1-2, with no clear D. V was clipped by 6 bases and J by 2 bases, with 10 bases between them. There are 13 residues in the CDR3. Per the germline V gene, CDR1 is MNHEY and CDR2 is SMNVEV (reference sequence). CDR3 loop: CASSPPGNYGYTF. CDR3 nucleotides: TGTGCCAGCAGCCCCCCGGGGAACTATGGCTACACCTTC.

This clonotype has just a few counts. The V and J genes are TRBV19 and TRBJ2-5; D call uncertain. V was pared by 3 bases and J by 2 bases, with 16 bases between. Germline lookup yields CDR1 LNHDA and CDR2 SQIVND (reference sequence). The CDR3 sequence is 16 residues long. DNA of the CDR3: TGTGCCAGTAGTATTTTCACCGTGGACGGGCAAGAGACCCAGTACTTC. Amino acids: CASSIFTVDGQETQYF.

Many counts were recorded for this clonotype. The V call is TRBV12-3 or TRBV12-4, the J call TRBJ1-1; D gene ambiguous. The CDR3 runs 14 residues. Trimming removed 1 base at V and 1 base at J, with 7 bases between. The CDR3 reads CASSLVFENTEAFF. DNA for the CDR3: TGTGCCAGCAGTTTAGTGTTCGAGAACACTGAAGCTTTCTTT.

This clonotype has ten or more counts. J is TRBJ2-6 and V is TRBV5-5; D remains unclear. The CDR3 runs 14 residues. Germline-derived CDR1 and CDR2 are SGHKS and YYEKEE (reference sequence). Trimming left V 1 base short and J 4 bases short, with 6 bases between. The CDR3 coding sequence is TGTGCCAGCAGCTTGTTGGGGGGGGCCAACGTCCTGACTTTC. This sequence encodes CASSLLGGANVLTF.

This chain uses TRBV7-9 with TRBJ2-1; the match to TRBD2 covers 7 bases. This CDR3 has 16 residues. Germline CDR1 and CDR2: SEHNR and FQNEAQ (reference sequence). V was pared by 1 base and J by 7 bases, with 10 bases of the junction left unmatched. CDR3 in amino acids: CASSLDVGGPWNEQFF. The DNA of the CDR3 is TGTGCCAGCAGCTTAGATGTGGGAGGGCCATGGAATGAGCAGTTCTTC.

This clonotype occurred many times. The chain combines TRBV5-1 with TRBJ1-2; no reliable D call. The V end lost 0 bases, the J end lost 3 bases, and 12 bases lay between the germline ends. This CDR3 is 15 amino acids long. CDR1 and CDR2 from the germline V gene are SGHRS and YFSETQ. The CDR3 DNA reads as TGCGCCAGCAGCTTGGGTACGGTACGGCACTATGGCTACACCTTC. It is translated as CASSLGTVRHYGYTF.

Only a few counts were recorded for this clonotype. This chain joins TRBV6-1 and TRBJ1-2; possibly TRBD1 for D (6 bases). Between the trimmed V and J ends, which lost 6 bases and 1 base, there was a span of 15 bases. Germline V gene sequence: CDR1 MNHNS, CDR2 SASEGT. The CDR3 covers 15 residues. The DNA of the CDR3 is TGTGCCAGCAGAGAACAGGGTTGGAATAACTATGGCTACACCTTC. Its translation is CASREQGWNNYGYTF.

The table lists this clonotype with many counts. The chain recombines TRBV20-1 with TRBJ2-1; maybe TRBD1 (5 bases). This CDR3 is built from 13 residues. V dropped 6 bases and J dropped 8 bases, with 17 bases sitting between them. CDR1 DFQATT and CDR2 SNEGSKA come from the germline V gene (reference sequence). This CDR3 is CSASQGGFDEQFF. The CDR3 region has the DNA TGCAGTGCGTCGCAGGGTGGTTTCGATGAGCAGTTCTTC.

This chain connects TRBV7-9 to TRBJ2-7; 9 nucleotides align to TRBD1. Germline CDR1 and CDR2: SEHNR and FQNEAQ (reference sequence). CDR3 length: 17 amino acids. V shed 3 bases and J 0 bases; nucleotides not matched to a gene: 9. The CDR3 sequence: CASSFGGTGRASYEQYF. The CDR3 nucleotides are TGTGCCAGCAGCTTTGGTGGGACAGGGAGGGCCTCCTACGAGCAGTACTTC.

This clonotype was counted ten times or more. This chain connects TRBV29-1 to TRBJ2-1; D gene unclear. CDR1 is SQVTM and CDR2 is ANQGSEA in the germline V gene. The length of the CDR3 is 10 residues. V dropped 7 bases and J dropped 8 bases, with 9 bases sitting between them. Here the CDR3 reads CSARLYEQFF. Written as DNA, the CDR3 is TGCAGCGCACGTCTGTATGAGCAGTTCTTC.

This clonotype was recorded many times. The chain links TRBV5-1 to TRBJ2-1; D gene unclear. The CDR3 contains 11 residues. Trimming cost V 2 bases and J 7 bases, with 4 bases left between them. Per the germline V gene, CDR1 is SGHRS and CDR2 is YFSETQ. The CDR3 is CASSFGNEQFF. The CDR3 DNA follows: TGCGCCAGCAGCTTCGGTAATGAGCAGTTCTTC.

This clonotype was detected many times. The rearrangement joins TRBV5-5 to TRBJ1-1; D might be TRBD1 (6 bases). The CDR3 is 16 residues long. V lost 3 bases and J lost 1, with 16 bases in between. Germline CDR1 SGHKS, CDR2 YYEKEE (reference sequence). CDR3 sequence reads: CASSWGADARNTEAFF. The CDR3 nucleotides are TGTGCCAGCAGCTGGGGGGCCGACGCAAGGAACACTGAAGCTTTCTTT.

This clonotype was seen once. This chain connects TRBV5-5 to TRBJ1-1; 7 bases are a match to TRBD1. V lost 4 bases to trimming and J lost 4 bases; unmatched junction nucleotides: 10. The CDR3 loop spans 15 amino acids. Germline V gene data show CDR1 as SGHKS and CDR2 as YYEKEE (reference sequence). CDR3 sequence reads: CASSTRTGSGTEAFF. CDR3 coding DNA: TGTGCCAGCAGCACCCGGACAGGTTCGGGCACTGAAGCTTTCTTT.

This clonotype was counted at least ten times. V is TRBV20-1 and J is TRBJ2-5, with D tentatively TRBD1 or TRBD2 (7 bases each). The germline gives CDR1 DFQATT, CDR2 SNEGSKA (reference sequence). V was clipped by 5 bases and J by 1 base, with 23 bases between them. CDR3 size: 17 residues. DNA for the CDR3: TGCAGTGCTGGATCTTCGGGGGGACAGAACTTCCAAGAGACCCAGTACTTC. It translates to CSAGSSGGQNFQETQYF.

This clonotype was found many times. The chain links TRBV29-1 to TRBJ1-3; D is perhaps TRBD1 (6 bases). In germline, CDR1 is SQVTM, CDR2 ANQGSEA. V was pared by 4 bases and J by 0 bases, with 13 bases between. The length of the CDR3 is 15 residues. CDR3 protein: CSVAGTPRSGNTIYF. DNA of the CDR3: TGCAGCGTTGCCGGGACACCTCGCTCTGGAAACACCATATATTTT. The full variable domain, completed using reference TRBV29-1 and TRBJ1-3, is SAVISQKPSRDICQRGTSLTIQCQVDSQVTMMFWYRQQPGQSLTLIATANQGSEATYESGFVIDKFPISRPNLTFSTLTVSNMSPEDSSIYLCSVAGTPRSGNTIYFGEGSWLTVV.

This clonotype was detected ten times or more. The rearrangement links TRBV6-1 to TRBJ2-6; unclear D gene. The CDR3 consists of 15 residues. V was shortened by 1 base and J by 3 bases, with 7 bases between the two germline ends. CDR1 and CDR2 (germline): MNHNS, SASEGT. The CDR3 DNA is TGTGCCAGCAGTGAAGGCAATAGTGGGGCCAACGTCCTGACTTTC. Protein: CASSEGNSGANVLTF.

This clonotype has a count of ten or more. The V call is TRBV29-1, the J call TRBJ1-1; D gene uncertain. Germline CDR1 SQVTM, CDR2 ANQGSEA. V lost 3 bases and J lost 0, with 5 bases in between. This CDR3 spans 12 amino acids. The CDR3 protein is CSVDRLNTEAFF. Here the CDR3 DNA reads TGCAGCGTTGACCGGCTGAACACTGAAGCTTTCTTT.

This clonotype occurred many times. The chain employs TRBV27 and TRBJ1-2; 8 bases match TRBD1. This CDR3 spans 14 amino acids. CDR1 is MNHEY and CDR2 is SMNVEV in the germline V gene (reference sequence). V lost 0 bases and J lost 8; bases outside the gene matches: 5. CDR3 residues: CASSLSGQGWGYTF. CDR3 coding DNA: TGTGCCAGCAGTTTATCAGGACAGGGTTGGGGCTACACCTTC.